This TCR beta chain derives from a study of regulatory T cells in long-lasting Graves disease. To make TCR beta libraries, researchers used iRepertoire HTBI primers and Arm-PCR of CDR3 regions. TCRdb analysed the multiplex PCR reads with MiXCR anew, one entry per CDR3 protein. The data show 530,000 or so distinct CDR3 sequences, roughly 12% seen once. This clonotype came up many times. Time point of the sample: newly diagnosed GD, antithyroid drugs for less than 3 months. PBMC-extracted RNA yielded the TCR library. These data were also filed under a second study, of T cells in Graves' hyperthyroidism and ophthalmopathy.

The sample consisted of peripheral blood mononuclear cells (PBMCs), taken at new diagnosis, from a patient treated with antithyroid drugs. The source is a man younger than 40 with Graves disease.

CDR3 DNA sequence: TGTGCCAGCAGCCAAGATTCTTGGAGGGTGGACACTGAAGCTTTCTTT. This encodes CASSQDSWRVDTEAFF. This rearrangement joins TRBV3-1 to TRBJ1-1; D gene ambiguous. The V and J ends lost 0 bases and 3 bases respectively, with 14 bases between them. This CDR3 contains 16 residues. The germline V gene encodes CDR1 LGHDT and CDR2 YNNKEL (reference sequence). The whole variable domain, remainder taken from reference TRBV3-1 and TRBJ1-1, is DTAVSQTPKYLVTQMGNDKSIKCEQNLGHDTMYWYKQDSKKFLKIMFSYNNKELIINETVPNRFSPKSPDKAHLNLHINSLELGDSAVYFCASSQDSWRVDTEAFFGQGTRLTVV.